Below are 18 T cell receptor beta chains sequenced from a single sample in a study of blood T cell repertoires in COVID-19. Data came from immunoSEQ multiplex PCR; TCRdb stores just in-frame clones and leaves some out. The table shows about 220,000 clones, with about four fifths occurring only once. Sequenced input: PBMCs or T cells enriched from blood (not recorded which). Receptors originate from a woman aged 50 to 65 who had been exposed to COVID-19.

The chain employs TRBV28 and TRBJ1-5; D is unclear. Trimming took 4 bases from V and 3 from J, leaving 10 bases between them. CDR3 length equals 14 residues. Germline-derived CDR1 and CDR2 are MDHEN and SYDVKM. The CDR3 reads CASSSDSYNQPQHF. The CDR3 nucleotides are TGTGCCAGCAGTTCAGACTCGTACAATCAGCCCCAGCATTTT.

The chain combines TRBV5-1 with TRBJ2-7, with 10 bases fitting TRBD1. With 3 bases clipped from V and 7 bases from J, the junction kept 13 bases outside the gene matches. This CDR3 contains 16 residues. Germline CDR1 is SGHRS and CDR2 is YFSETQ. CDR3 sequence (DNA): TGCGCCAGCAGCTCCGACCCCGACAGGGGGCTTGAAGAGCAGTACTTC. Translated, it gives CASSSDPDRGLEEQYF.

The count of this clone is one. In DNA form, the CDR3 reads TGCGCCAGCAGCTTCGGACAGGGACAAGAGACCCAGTACTTC. The encoded protein is CASSFGQGQETQYF. V and J are TRBV5-1 and TRBJ2-5; 8 bases map to TRBD1. The ends lost 2 bases at V and 2 bases at J; junction bases unmatched: 2. There are 14 residues in the CDR3. Per the germline V gene, CDR1 is SGHRS and CDR2 is YFSETQ.

V usage is TRBV19 and J usage is TRBJ1-4; D uncertain. Germline CDR1 reads LNHDA; CDR2 reads SQIVND (reference sequence). The CDR3 consists of 15 residues. V gave up 4 bases and J gave up 4 bases, with 13 bases separating them. The CDR3: CASSTRVGSNEKLFF. The CDR3 coding sequence is TGTGCCAGTAGTACGCGGGTCGGGAGTAATGAAAAACTGTTTTTT.

The chain carries TRBV7-2 and TRBJ1-2; D remains unclear. CDR1 is SGHTA and CDR2 is FQGNSA in the germline V gene. V was shortened by 5 bases and J by 10 bases, with 11 bases between the two germline ends. This CDR3 region has 11 residues. CDR3 region: CASSQAASYTF. The CDR3 nucleotides are TGTGCCAGCAGCCAAGCGGCGTCCTACACCTTC.

The gene calls are TRBV7-9 and TRBJ2-7; D is possibly TRBD2 (5 bases). V was pared by 1 base and J by 5 bases, with 12 bases between. Germline loops: CDR1 SEHNR, CDR2 FQNEAQ (reference sequence). The CDR3 covers 14 residues. The CDR3: CASSLDEGSNEQYF. The CDR3 nucleotides read TGTGCCAGCAGCTTAGACGAGGGTTCAAACGAGCAGTACTTC.

The chain uses TRBV5-1 and TRBJ1-1; perhaps TRBD1 as D (5 bases). This CDR3 has 15 amino acids. V lost 4 bases and J lost 0, with 13 bases in between. Germline V lookup: CDR1 SGHRS, CDR2 YFSETQ. CDR3 in DNA: TGCGCCAGCAGCCCGGGGGGACCAATGAACACTGAAGCTTTCTTT. This gives the protein CASSPGGPMNTEAFF.

This sequence joins TRBV27 and TRBJ1-1; no reliable D call. Germline-derived CDR1 and CDR2 are MNHEY and SMNVEV (reference sequence). The CDR3 has 13 amino acids. Trimming removed 6 bases from V and 5 bases from J, with 13 bases in between. The CDR3 coding sequence is TGTGCCAGCAGACCAACGGGAGGGACTGAAGCTTTCTTT. Translation: CASRPTGGTEAFF.

The rearrangement uses TRBV3-1 (or the pseudogene TRBV3-2) and TRBJ1-1; weak D call: TRBD1 (5 bases). V lost 1 base and J 4 bases, leaving 19 bases between the germline ends. The germline CDR1 and CDR2 sequences are LGHDT and YNNKEL (reference sequence). The CDR3 is made up of 17 amino acids. CDR3 coding DNA: TGTGCCAGCAGCCAAGTGGGAAGTCAGGGAAGGGGCACTGAAGCTTTCTTT. It yields the protein CASSQVGSQGRGTEAFF.

J is TRBJ2-3 and V is TRBV10-1, with 8 positions matching TRBD2. The CDR3 sequence is 16 residues long. Trimming removed 3 bases from V and 2 bases from J; junction bases left unmatched: 7. Germline CDR1 is WNHNN and CDR2 is SYGVQD (reference sequence). In DNA form, the CDR3 reads TGCGCCAGCAGTGATGTTAGCGGGGAAAACACAGATACGCAGTATTTT. Translation gives CASSDVSGENTDTQYF.

The chain joins TRBV10-3 to TRBJ1-6; TRBD1 aligns across 7 bases. Trimming cost V 0 bases and J 7 bases; bases outside gene matches: 3. The germline V gene has CDR1 ENHRY and CDR2 SYGVKD. The CDR3 has 15 amino acids. CDR3 bases: TGTGCCATCAGTGAGTCGAGGGACAGCAATTCACCCCTCCACTTT. Translation: CAISESRDSNSPLHF.

This chain links TRBV3-1 (or the pseudogene TRBV3-2) with TRBJ1-2; D is perhaps TRBD1 (6 bases). Deletions cut 3 bases from V and 8 bases from J, with 13 bases between. CDR3 length: 13 residues. From germline, CDR1 is LGHDT and CDR2 YNNKEL (reference sequence). CDR3 DNA: TGTGCCAGCAGCCATTTACAGGGAAGCGGCTACACCTTC. Amino acid sequence: CASSHLQGSGYTF.

The chain couples TRBV27 to TRBJ2-7; 8 bases are a match to TRBD1. After removal of 0 bases from V and 0 bases from J, the junction contained 4 bases not matched to a gene. Germline values: CDR1 MNHEY, CDR2 SMNVEV (reference sequence). This CDR3 contains 16 residues. CDR3 nucleotide sequence: TGTGCCAGCAGTTTATCCCCCAGGGGGCACTCCTACGAGCAGTACTTC. It is translated as CASSLSPRGHSYEQYF.

The rearrangement links TRBV29-1 to TRBJ1-2; a possible D gene is TRBD1 (5 bases). Trimming cost V 0 bases and J 2 bases, with 16 bases left between them. The CDR3 runs to 16 residues. Germline assignment: CDR1 SQVTM and CDR2 ANQGSEA. CDR3 nucleotide sequence: TGCAGCGTTGAAGATCGTGGGCAGGGCCACAACTATGGCTACACCTTC. As protein: CSVEDRGQGHNYGYTF.

The chain couples TRBV5-6 to TRBJ2-3; 9 nucleotides line up with TRBD2. V shed 4 bases, J shed 2 bases, and the junction held 14 bases outside the gene matches. Germline-derived CDR1 and CDR2 are SGHDT and YYEEEE. This CDR3 region has 18 residues. CDR3 sequence reads: CASSGGTSGRFSTDTQYF. DNA for the CDR3: TGTGCCAGCAGCGGGGGTACTAGCGGGCGCTTCTCCACAGATACGCAGTATTTT.

In this sample, this clone turned up once. The chain has TRBV7-9 and TRBJ1-6; 7 nucleotides align to TRBD1. Unmatched junction bases numbered 13, after V lost 4 bases and J lost 10 bases. The CDR3 is made up of 16 amino acids. The germline gives CDR1 SEHNR, CDR2 FQNEAQ (reference sequence). The CDR3 coding sequence is TGTGCCAGCAGCTCCGCGCGACAGGGCTTCGGGTCACCCCTCCACTTT. This sequence encodes CASSSARQGFGSPLHF.

The gene calls are TRBV12-3 or TRBV12-4 and TRBJ1-2, with unresolved D. This CDR3 has 13 residues. Trimming removed 5 bases from V and 8 bases from J, with 15 bases in between. CDR3 loop: CASSATRSPGYTF. CDR3 in DNA: TGTGCCAGCAGTGCGACTCGGTCTCCCGGCTACACCTTC.

V usage is TRBV2 and J usage is TRBJ1-5; weak D call: TRBD1 (5 bases). V shed 6 bases and J shed 4 bases, with 13 bases lying between them. The CDR3 is made up of 14 amino acids. CDR1 is SNHLY and CDR2 is FYNNEI in the germline V gene. The CDR3 sequence is CASRGGDLNQPQHF. For the CDR3, the DNA is TGTGCCAGCAGAGGAGGGGATCTGAATCAGCCCCAGCATTTT.